A selection of T cell receptor beta chains follows, all from one sample in a study of CD8 T cells in Susac syndrome. One entry per CDR3 protein, called by TCRdb with MiXCR from the immunoSEQ multiplex PCR reads. The sample contains a few hundred thousand distinct CDR3 sequences, 75% to 85% of which appear only once. Sequenced input: CD8+ T cells from PBMCs. The receptors come from a human donor with multiple sclerosis. Both conserved end residues are part of each CDR3. The D gene is left open where the match is weak. Size is omitted from some rows. Given values are once, few, many or a class for expanded clones.

d_call j_call v_call clone_size cdr3_nt cdr3_aa
NA TRBJ1-3 TRBV19 NA TGTGCCAGTAGTATAGACGGTTGGAACACCATATATTTT CASSIDGWNTIYF
NA TRBJ1-1 TRBV27 NA TGTGCCAGCAGTGTCTTGGGGCCAGAGGCGGGGTACACTGAAGCTTTCTTT CASSVLGPEAGYTEAFF
NA TRBJ1-1 TRBV4-3 NA TGCGCCAGCAGCCAAGAAGGGTTTGGTAGCACTGAAGCTTTCTTT CASSQEGFGSTEAFF
NA TRBJ2-3 TRBV6-2/TRBV6-3 NA TGTGCCAGCAGTTACTCCGTTGGGTCGCAGTATTTT CASSYSVGSQYF
NA TRBJ1-3 TRBV5-6 NA TGTGCCAGCAGCTACAGAAACACCATATATTTT CASSYRNTIYF
NA TRBJ1-1 TRBV28 NA TGTGCCAGCACTTTGCCCGAGTACACTGAAGCTTTCTTT CASTLPEYTEAFF
TRBD1 TRBJ2-7 TRBV28 NA TGTGCCAGCAGTTTATCACGGCAGGGGGCTTCGTACGAGCAGTACTTC CASSLSRQGASYEQYF
NA TRBJ2-1 TRBV4-1 once TGCGCCAGCAGCCAGATTACGGCTAGCCCGAACAATGAGCAGTTCTTC CASSQITASPNNEQFF
TRBD1 TRBJ2-3 TRBV4-1 few TGCGCCAGCAGCCAACTAAGGGGACAGGGGGCGGATACGCAGTATTTT CASSQLRGQGADTQYF
TRBD1 TRBJ1-1 TRBV20-1 once TGCAGTGCTAGAGATCAACGACAGGGGGGCACTGAAGCTTTCTTT CSARDQRQGGTEAFF
TRBD1 TRBJ1-2 TRBV20-1 NA TGCAGTGCCCCGGGCGGACAGGGGAGGGACACCTTC CSAPGGQGRDTF
TRBD2 TRBJ2-3 TRBV9 NA TGTGCCAGCAGCGCGAGACTAGCTTTCACAGATACGCAGTATTTT CASSARLAFTDTQYF
NA TRBJ1-4 TRBV11-2 NA TGTGCCAGCAGCTTAGGGGGAGATGGAAAACTGTTTTTT CASSLGGDGKLFF
NA TRBJ1-1 TRBV6-5 NA TGTGCCAGCAGTTACTATCAGGGGAACACTGAAGCTTTCTTT CASSYYQGNTEAFF
NA TRBJ1-2 TRBV4-3 NA TGCGCCAGCAGCCAAGAGGAGGGTAGGAACTATGGCTACACCTTC CASSQEEGRNYGYTF
NA TRBJ1-2 TRBV7-6 NA TGTGCCAGCGGGGACGGGCCCACTTGGGACTATGGCTACACCTTC CASGDGPTWDYGYTF